The 4 T cell receptor beta chains below were found in one sample sequenced in a study of T cell changes during pregnancy in multiple sclerosis. Measured with immunoSEQ multiplex PCR; TCRdb has only the in-frame clones, and not every one. The table shows roughly 100,000 clones, with about nine tenths occurring only once. Specimen: peripheral blood, collected in the second trimester of pregnancy. The receptors here all came from a female donor with multiple sclerosis, enrolled in a pregnancy study.

Details on this clone: This sample also contains other DNA sequences that code for the same CDR3. The V and J genes are TRBV7-2 and TRBJ1-2, with TRBD1 as a possible D gene (6 bases). Germline loops: CDR1 SGHTA, CDR2 FQGNSA. CDR3 length equals 13 residues. Trimming took off 1 base at V and 6 bases at J, with 9 bases between the two ends. The CDR3 protein is CASSLVGGDGYTF. In nucleotides, the CDR3 is TGTGCCAGCAGCTTAGTAGGGGGTGATGGCTACACCTTC.

The chain is built from TRBV29-1 and TRBJ1-2, with 9 positions matching TRBD1. Trimming cost V 6 bases and J 5 bases; bases outside gene matches: 4. Germline CDR1 and CDR2: SQVTM and ANQGSEA. This CDR3 region has 12 residues. The DNA of the CDR3 is TGCAGCGTACAGGGGGCGGTTTATGGCTACACCTTC. It translates to CSVQGAVYGYTF.

The rearrangement uses TRBV28 and TRBJ2-4; D is unclear. V was clipped by 2 bases and J by 0 bases, with 17 bases between them. Germline V gives CDR1 MDHEN, CDR2 SYDVKM. The CDR3 runs 18 residues. The CDR3 DNA reads as TGTGCCAGCAGTTTAAAGGTTGGGCAGGTTCTAGCCAAAAACATTCAGTACTTC. Translated: CASSLKVGQVLAKNIQYF.

This chain uses TRBV19 with TRBJ2-5, with D tentatively TRBD2 (6 bases). The V and J ends lost 6 bases and 2 bases respectively, with 10 bases between them. CDR3 size: 13 residues. In germline, CDR1 is LNHDA, CDR2 SQIVND (reference sequence). The CDR3 loop is CASREGGQETQYF. The CDR3 nucleotides read TGTGCCAGTAGGGAGGGAGGACAAGAGACCCAGTACTTC. Based on the CDR3 plus reference TRBV19 and TRBJ2-5, the full variable domain is DGGITQSPKYLFRKEGQNVTLSCEQNLNHDAMYWYRQDPGQGLRLIYYSQIVNDFQKGDIAEGYSVSREKKESFPLTVTSAQKNPTAFYLCASREGGQETQYFGPGTRLLVL.